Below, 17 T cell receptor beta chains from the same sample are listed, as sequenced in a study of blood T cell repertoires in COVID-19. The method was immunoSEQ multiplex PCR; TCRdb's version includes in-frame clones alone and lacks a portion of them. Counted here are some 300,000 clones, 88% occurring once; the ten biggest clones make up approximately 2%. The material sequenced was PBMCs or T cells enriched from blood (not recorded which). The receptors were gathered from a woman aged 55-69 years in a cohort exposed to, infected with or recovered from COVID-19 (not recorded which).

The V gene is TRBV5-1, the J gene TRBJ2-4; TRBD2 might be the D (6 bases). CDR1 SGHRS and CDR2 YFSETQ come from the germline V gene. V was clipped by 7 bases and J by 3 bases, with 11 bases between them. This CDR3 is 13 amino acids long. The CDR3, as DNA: TGCGCCAGCGGTTCGGGGGTCAAAAACATTCAGTACTTC. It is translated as CASGSGVKNIQYF.

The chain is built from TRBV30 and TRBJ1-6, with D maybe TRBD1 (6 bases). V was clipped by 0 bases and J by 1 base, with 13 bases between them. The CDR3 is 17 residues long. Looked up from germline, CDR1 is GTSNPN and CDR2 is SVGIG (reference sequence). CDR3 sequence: CAWSVYPQGSYNSPLHF. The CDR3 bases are TGTGCCTGGAGTGTCTACCCACAGGGTTCCTATAATTCACCCCTCCACTTT.

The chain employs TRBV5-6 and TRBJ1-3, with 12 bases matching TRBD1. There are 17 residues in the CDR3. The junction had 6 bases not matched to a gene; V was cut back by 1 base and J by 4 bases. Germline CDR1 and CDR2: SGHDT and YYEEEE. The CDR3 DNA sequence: TGTGCCAGCAGCTTGAGGGGGACAGGGGGCAACGGAAACACCATATATTTT. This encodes CASSLRGTGGNGNTIYF.

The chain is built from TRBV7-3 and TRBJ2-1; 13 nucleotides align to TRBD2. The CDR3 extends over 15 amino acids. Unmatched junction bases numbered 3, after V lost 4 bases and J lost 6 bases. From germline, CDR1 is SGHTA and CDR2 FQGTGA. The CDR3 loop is CASSSRTSGSNEQFF. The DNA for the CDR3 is TGTGCCAGCAGCTCCCGGACTAGCGGGAGCAATGAGCAGTTCTTC.

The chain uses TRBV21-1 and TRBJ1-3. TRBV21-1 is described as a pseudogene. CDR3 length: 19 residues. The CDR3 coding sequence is TGTGCCAGCAGCAAAGAAAGTACGGGGGAGGCGGCTAGTGGAAACACCATATATTTT. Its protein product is CASSKESTGEAASGNTIYF.

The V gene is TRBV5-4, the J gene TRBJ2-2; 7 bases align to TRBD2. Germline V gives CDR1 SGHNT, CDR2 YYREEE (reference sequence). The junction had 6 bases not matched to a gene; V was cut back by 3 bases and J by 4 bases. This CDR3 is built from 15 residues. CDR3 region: CASSSASGPTGELFF. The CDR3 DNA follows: TGTGCCAGCAGCTCCGCTAGCGGTCCCACCGGGGAGCTGTTTTTT.

CDR3 nucleotides: TGTGCCAGCAGCCAAGATCCGGGCAGGGGAGAGTCCTACGAGCAGTACTTC. Encoded protein: CASSQDPGRGESYEQYF. The gene calls are TRBV4-2 and TRBJ2-7, with a tentative D call TRBD1 (6 bases). Trimming removed 0 bases from V and 1 base from J, with 16 bases in between. The V gene's germline CDR1 is LGHNA and CDR2 YNFKEQ. This CDR3 contains 17 residues.

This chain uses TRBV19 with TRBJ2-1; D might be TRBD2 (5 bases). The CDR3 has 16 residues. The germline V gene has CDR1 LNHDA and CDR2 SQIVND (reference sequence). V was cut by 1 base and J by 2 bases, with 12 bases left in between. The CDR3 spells CASSIGAFSAYNEQFF. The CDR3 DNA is TGTGCCAGTAGTATAGGGGCTTTTAGCGCCTACAATGAGCAGTTCTTC.

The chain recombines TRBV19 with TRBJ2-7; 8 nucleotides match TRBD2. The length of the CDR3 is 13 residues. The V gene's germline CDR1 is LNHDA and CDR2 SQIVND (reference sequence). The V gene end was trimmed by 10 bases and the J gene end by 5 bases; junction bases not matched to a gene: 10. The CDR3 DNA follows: TGTGCCACCCCCTCGGCGGGAGGCAACGAGCAGTACTTC. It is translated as CATPSAGGNEQYF.

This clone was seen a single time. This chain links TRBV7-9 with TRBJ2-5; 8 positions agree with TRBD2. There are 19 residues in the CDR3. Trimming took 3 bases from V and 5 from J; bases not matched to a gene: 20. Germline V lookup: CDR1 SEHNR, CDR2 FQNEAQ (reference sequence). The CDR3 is CASSLTGGATSGRRETQYF. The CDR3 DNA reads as TGTGCCAGCAGCTTGACGGGTGGCGCTACTAGCGGCCGGCGGGAGACCCAGTACTTC.

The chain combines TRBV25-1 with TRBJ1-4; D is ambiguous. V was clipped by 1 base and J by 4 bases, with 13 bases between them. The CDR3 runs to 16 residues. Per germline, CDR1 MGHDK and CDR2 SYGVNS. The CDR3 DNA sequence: TGTGCCAGCAGTGAATCATGGGCGGGAGTTAATGAAAAACTGTTTTTT. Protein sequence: CASSESWAGVNEKLFF. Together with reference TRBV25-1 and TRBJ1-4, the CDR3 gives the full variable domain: EADIYQTPRYLVIGTGKKITLECSQTMGHDKMYWYQQDPGMELHLIHYSYGVNSTEKGDLSSESTVSRIRTEHFPLTLESARPSHTSQYLCASSESWAGVNEKLFFGSGTQLSVL.

The chain's CDR3 is CARGQGPSEQYF. CDR3 coding DNA: TGTGCCAGGGGACAGGGGCCCTCAGAGCAGTACTTC. The chain combines TRBV2 with TRBJ2-7, with 10 nucleotides matching TRBD1. Germline CDR1 reads SNHLY; CDR2 reads FYNNEI. After removal of 9 bases from V and 7 bases from J, the junction contained 6 bases not matched to a gene. The CDR3 extends over 12 amino acids.

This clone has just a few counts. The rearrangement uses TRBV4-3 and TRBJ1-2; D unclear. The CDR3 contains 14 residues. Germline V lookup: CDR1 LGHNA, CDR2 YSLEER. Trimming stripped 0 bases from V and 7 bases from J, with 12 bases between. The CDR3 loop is CASSQDFGELGYTF. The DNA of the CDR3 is TGCGCCAGCAGCCAAGACTTCGGGGAGCTTGGCTACACCTTC.

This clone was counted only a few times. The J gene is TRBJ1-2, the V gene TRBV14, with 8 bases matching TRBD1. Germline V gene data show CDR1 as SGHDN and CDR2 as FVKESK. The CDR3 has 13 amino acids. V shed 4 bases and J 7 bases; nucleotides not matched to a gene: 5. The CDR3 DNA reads TGTGCCAGCAGCCCACAGGGGGTTAGTGGCTACACCTTC. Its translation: CASSPQGVSGYTF.

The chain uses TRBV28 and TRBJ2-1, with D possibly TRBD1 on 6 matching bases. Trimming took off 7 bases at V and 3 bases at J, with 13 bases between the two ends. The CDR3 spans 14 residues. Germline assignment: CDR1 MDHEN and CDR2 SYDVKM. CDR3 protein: CASTGTPNYNEQFF. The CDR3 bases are TGTGCCAGCACCGGGACACCAAACTACAATGAGCAGTTCTTC.

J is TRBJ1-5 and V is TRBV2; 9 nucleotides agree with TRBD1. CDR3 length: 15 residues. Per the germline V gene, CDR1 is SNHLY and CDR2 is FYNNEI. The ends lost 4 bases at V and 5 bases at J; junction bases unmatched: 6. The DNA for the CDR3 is TGTGCCAGCAGTGGGGACAGGGCGGGGGATCAGCCCCAGCATTTT. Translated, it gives CASSGDRAGDQPQHF. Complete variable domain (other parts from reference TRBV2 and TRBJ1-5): EPEVTQTPSHQVTQMGQEVILRCVPISNHLYFYWYRQILGQKVEFLVSFYNNEISEKSEIFDDQFSVERPDGSNFTLKIRSTKLEDSAMYFCASSGDRAGDQPQHFGDGTRLSIL.

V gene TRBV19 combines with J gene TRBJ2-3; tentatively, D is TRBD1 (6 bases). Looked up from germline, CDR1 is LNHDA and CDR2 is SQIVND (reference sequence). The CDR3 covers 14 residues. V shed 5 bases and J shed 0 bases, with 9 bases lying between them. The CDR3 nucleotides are TGTGCCAGTAGTTGGACAGAGAGCACAGATACGCAGTATTTT. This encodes CASSWTESTDTQYF.